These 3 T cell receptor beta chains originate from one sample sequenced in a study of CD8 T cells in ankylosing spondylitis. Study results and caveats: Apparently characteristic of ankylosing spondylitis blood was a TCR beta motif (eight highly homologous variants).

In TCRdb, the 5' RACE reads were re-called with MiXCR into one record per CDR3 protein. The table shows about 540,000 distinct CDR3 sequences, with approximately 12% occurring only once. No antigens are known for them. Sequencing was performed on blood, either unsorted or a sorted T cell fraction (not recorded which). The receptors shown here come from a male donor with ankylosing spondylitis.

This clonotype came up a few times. CDR3 protein: CASSQDSGMVYTEAFF. CDR3 DNA: TGTGCCAGCAGCCAGGATTCAGGGATGGTATACACTGAAGCTTTCTTT. V is TRBV14 and J is TRBJ1-1; TRBD1 might be the D (5 bases). Germline values: CDR1 SGHDN, CDR2 FVKESK. The CDR3 totals 16 residues. Deletions cut 3 bases from V and 3 bases from J, with 17 bases between.

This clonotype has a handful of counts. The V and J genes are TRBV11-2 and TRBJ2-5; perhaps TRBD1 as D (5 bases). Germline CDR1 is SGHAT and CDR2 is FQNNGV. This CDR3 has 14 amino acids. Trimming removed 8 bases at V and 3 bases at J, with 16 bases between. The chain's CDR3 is CASSPDRAKETQYF. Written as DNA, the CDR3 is TGTGCCAGCTCCCCCGACAGAGCCAAAGAGACCCAGTACTTC. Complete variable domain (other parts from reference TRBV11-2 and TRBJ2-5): EAGVAQSPRYKIIEKRQSVAFWCNPISGHATLYWYQQILGQGPKLLIQFQNNGVVDDSQLPKDRFSAERLKGVDSTLKIQPAKLEDSAVYLCASSPDRAKETQYFGPGTRLLVL.

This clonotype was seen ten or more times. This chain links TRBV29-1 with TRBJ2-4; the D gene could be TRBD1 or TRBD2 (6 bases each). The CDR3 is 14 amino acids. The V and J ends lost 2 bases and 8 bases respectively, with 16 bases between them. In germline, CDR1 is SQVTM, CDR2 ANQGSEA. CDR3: CSVERLRGADIQYF. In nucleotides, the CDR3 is TGCAGCGTTGAAAGGCTTAGGGGGGCGGACATTCAGTACTTC.